This entry lists 16 T cell receptor beta chains sequenced from one sample in a study of T cell changes during pregnancy in multiple sclerosis. Profiling relied on immunoSEQ multiplex PCR, and the TCRdb table lists in-frame clones only, not all of them. The data hold approximately 23,000 clones, with roughly 92% observed a single time. The sample was CD4+ T cells from peripheral blood mononuclear cells, taken after pregnancy. Source of these receptors: a female donor in good health, enrolled as a control in a pregnancy study.

The chain employs TRBV5-1 and TRBJ1-1; no clear D. The CDR3 extends over 12 amino acids. Germline V gene data show CDR1 as SGHRS and CDR2 as YFSETQ. V lost 7 bases, J lost 0 bases, and 7 bases lay in between. The chain's CDR3 is CASGRMNTEAFF. As DNA, the CDR3 is TGCGCCAGCGGTAGAATGAACACTGAAGCTTTCTTT.

DNA of the CDR3: TGTGCCAGCAGGGGGACTAGCGGGAGGATCGGGGAGCTGTTTTTT. It specifies CASRGTSGRIGELFF. This chain connects TRBV6-5 to TRBJ2-2; 15 positions agree with TRBD2. V shed 6 bases, J shed 7 bases, and the junction held 3 bases outside the gene matches. CDR1 is MNHEY and CDR2 is SVGAGI in the germline V gene. The CDR3 extends over 15 amino acids.

The J gene is TRBJ2-1, the V gene TRBV19, with 11 bases identical to TRBD2. CDR1 is LNHDA, CDR2 SQIVND, per germline (reference sequence). The CDR3 runs to 16 residues. Germline trimming cut 5 bases from V and 3 bases from J; bases unmatched to any gene: 6. As DNA, the CDR3 is TGTGCCAGTAGTCTTAGCGGGGGGGCTTACTACAATGAGCAGTTCTTC. As protein: CASSLSGGAYYNEQFF.

The V call is TRBV6-5, the J call TRBJ1-4; TRBD1 aligns across 12 bases. The CDR3 has 15 amino acids. The ends lost 6 bases at V and 6 bases at J; junction bases unmatched: 5. Germline CDR1 is MNHEY and CDR2 is SVGAGI. CDR3 in amino acids: CASRSGTGGHEKLFF. For the CDR3, the DNA is TGTGCCAGCAGGTCCGGGACAGGGGGCCATGAAAAACTGTTTTTT.

This clone was recorded once. The chain links TRBV19 to TRBJ2-3; no clear D. V lost 3 bases and J 2 bases, leaving 9 bases between the germline ends. Per germline, CDR1 LNHDA and CDR2 SQIVND (reference sequence). The CDR3 runs 14 residues. DNA for the CDR3: TGTGCCAGTAGTATGTCTTACAACACAGATACGCAGTATTTT. Its translation is CASSMSYNTDTQYF. The full variable domain, in which reference TRBV19 and TRBJ2-3 provide the parts outside the CDR3, is DGGITQSPKYLFRKEGQNVTLSCEQNLNHDAMYWYRQDPGQGLRLIYYSQIVNDFQKGDIAEGYSVSREKKESFPLTVTSAQKNPTAFYLCASSMSYNTDTQYFGPGTRLTVL.

The chain uses TRBV7-2 and TRBJ2-1; 8 positions agree with TRBD2. Germline loops: CDR1 SGHTA, CDR2 FQGNSA. After removal of 5 bases from V and 4 bases from J, the junction contained 10 bases not matched to a gene. This CDR3 has 16 residues. The CDR3 bases are TGTGCCAGCAGCCGGGAGGGGGTCCACGTATACAATGAGCAGTTCTTC. It codes for CASSREGVHVYNEQFF.

The J gene is TRBJ2-1, the V gene TRBV7-3; D may be TRBD1 (6 bases). CDR1 and CDR2 (germline): SGHTA, FQGTGA. The CDR3 consists of 14 residues. The V gene lost 5 bases and the J gene lost 5 bases, with 13 bases spanning the gap. The CDR3 coding sequence is TGTGCCAGCAGCCCCACGACAGGTAACAATGAGCAGTTCTTC. This encodes CASSPTTGNNEQFF.

The rearrangement uses TRBV19 and TRBJ2-3, with 8 bases that match TRBD2. The CDR3 has 15 residues. V gave up 5 bases and J gave up 2 bases; unmatched junction bases: 6. The germline gives CDR1 LNHDA, CDR2 SQIVND (reference sequence). The CDR3 reads CASSGIAGFTDTQYF. CDR3 nucleotide sequence: TGTGCCAGTAGTGGGATAGCGGGATTCACAGATACGCAGTATTTT.

V usage is TRBV11-3 and J usage is TRBJ1-1; no definite D call. There are 14 residues in the CDR3. The ends were cut back, 2 bases at V and 2 bases at J, with 9 bases in the middle. Germline V gene data show CDR1 as SGHNT and CDR2 as YENEEA. CDR3 sequence: CASSLSGQNTEAFF. The CDR3 DNA is TGTGCCAGCAGCTTATCAGGCCAAAACACTGAAGCTTTCTTT.

V is TRBV30 and J is TRBJ1-1, with D unclear. CDR1 is GTSNPN, CDR2 SVGIG, per germline (reference sequence). The CDR3 runs 12 residues. The V end was cut by 1 base, the J end by 5 bases, with 8 bases between. The CDR3 DNA sequence: TGTGCCTGGAGTGGAGGGTGGACTGAAGCTTTCTTT. Translating gives CAWSGGWTEAFF.

This clone is a singleton in its sample. CDR3 region: CASSLASGINEQFF. The CDR3 DNA reads as TGTGCCAGCAGCTTAGCTAGCGGGATCAATGAGCAGTTCTTC. This chain uses TRBV7-2 with TRBJ2-1; the match to TRBD2 covers 8 bases. J was trimmed by 6 bases and V by 0 bases; bases with no gene match: 1. The CDR3 is made up of 14 amino acids. From germline, CDR1 is SGHTA and CDR2 FQGNSA.

The rearrangement joins TRBV19 to TRBJ2-1; TRBD2 aligns across 9 bases. Trimming cost V 3 bases and J 6 bases; bases outside gene matches: 6. The CDR3 has 15 amino acids. The germline V gene encodes CDR1 LNHDA and CDR2 SQIVND (reference sequence). The CDR3 region has the DNA TGTGCCAGTAGTATGGATGGCGGGGGGGGCAATGAGCAGTTCTTC. Amino acids: CASSMDGGGGNEQFF.

This sequence joins TRBV27 and TRBJ2-7; TRBD1 aligns across 8 bases. This CDR3 region has 16 residues. Trimming took 6 bases from V and 4 from J; bases not matched to a gene: 14. CDR1 is MNHEY and CDR2 is SMNVEV in the germline V gene (reference sequence). Written as DNA, the CDR3 is TGTGCCAGCAGCCAATATGCGCCGGGACAGGATTACGAGCAGTACTTC. Protein product: CASSQYAPGQDYEQYF.

The chain is built from TRBV20-1 and TRBJ2-5, with 7 bases aligning to TRBD2. The germline CDR1 and CDR2 sequences are DFQATT and SNEGSKA (reference sequence). V was pared by 8 bases and J by 5 bases, with 5 bases of the junction left unmatched. The CDR3 is 11 amino acids. The CDR3 is CSTERGETQYF. The CDR3 coding sequence is TGCAGTACTGAGCGGGGCGAGACCCAGTACTTC.

The gene calls are TRBV14 and TRBJ2-2; D is uncertain. CDR3 length: 13 amino acids. Deletions cut 2 bases from V and 5 bases from J, with 6 bases between. Germline V gives CDR1 SGHDN, CDR2 FVKESK. The CDR3 DNA reads as TGTGCCAGCAGCCAACAGGCTACCGGGGAGCTGTTTTTT. It codes for CASSQQATGELFF. The full variable domain, with the rest looked up from reference TRBV14 and TRBJ2-2, is EAGVTQFPSHSVIEKGQTVTLRCDPISGHDNLYWYRRVMGKEIKFLLHFVKESKQDESGMPNNRFLAERTGGTYSTLKVQPAELEDSGVYFCASSQQATGELFFGEGSRLTVL.

The chain combines TRBV28 with TRBJ2-7; 8 nucleotides agree with TRBD1. The CDR3 length is 15 residues. Germline V CDR1 and CDR2: MDHEN, SYDVKM. The junction had 8 bases not matched to a gene; V was cut back by 0 bases and J by 7 bases. CDR3 sequence: CASSLWGRGRGEQYF. For the CDR3, the DNA is TGTGCCAGCAGTTTATGGGGCAGGGGGCGGGGAGAGCAGTACTTC.